These T cell receptor beta chains were read from a single sample in a study of shared clonotypes between healthy human individuals. The method was immunoSEQ multiplex PCR; TCRdb's version includes in-frame clones alone and lacks a portion of them. This repertoire shows 2.3 million or so clones, approximately 93% found once; its top ten account for roughly 0.36%. The sample consisted of naive CD4+ T cells from PBMCs. The receptors were gathered from a man between 18 and 35 years old in good health. Some clones in this sample may be carry-over from other donors' samples. Each CDR3 is given with its conserved first and last residue. The order of the fields is V gene, D gene, clone size, J gene, CDR3 DNA, CDR3 protein. A D gene is named only where the DNA matches it firmly. Size values are once, few and many counts, or a class for expanded clones, and some rows have none.

TRBV4-2,.,.,TRBJ2-2,TGTGCCAGCAGCCACCAGCGCATACTTAAGACAGCCTCGAACACCGGGGAGCTGTTTTTT,CASSHQRILKTASNTGELFF
TRBV7-8,.,.,TRBJ1-2,TGTGCCAGCCGCGCTGCTAACTATGGCTACACCTTC,CASRAANYGYTF
TRBV30,.,.,TRBJ2-6,TGTGCCTGGAGTGTGGTCAGCTCTGGGGCCAACGTCCTGACTTTC,CAWSVVSSGANVLTF
TRBV7-2,.,once,TRBJ2-1,TGTGCCAGCAGCCCCGAGCGGCGCAATGAGCAGTTCTTC,CASSPERRNEQFF
TRBV7-9,.,.,TRBJ1-1,TGTGCCAGCAGCTTAAGGAGGGGCAGTATGGACACTGAAGCTTTCTTT,CASSLRRGSMDTEAFF
TRBV6-6,.,.,TRBJ1-5,TGTGCCAGCAGTCCCCTCGGGGGAGGGGATCAGCCCCAGCATTTT,CASSPLGGGDQPQHF
TRBV5-1,TRBD1,.,TRBJ1-1,TGCGCCAGCAGCCCCCTGACAGGGGGAGTCACTGAAGCTTTCTTT,CASSPLTGGVTEAFF
TRBV4-2,TRBD2,once,TRBJ2-1,TGTGCCACCTCCTCTAGCGGGCTTTTCCACAATGAGCAGTTCTTC,CATSSSGLFHNEQFF
TRBV14,.,.,TRBJ2-1,TGTGCCAGCAGCCAAGGCGGGGCAGGGGGCAATGAGCAGTTCTTC,CASSQGGAGGNEQFF
TRBV28,.,.,TRBJ1-2,TGTGCCAGCAGTCCCGAGGGGCTCCACGGCTACACCTTC,CASSPEGLHGYTF
TRBV28,.,once,TRBJ1-1,TGTGCCAGCAGTTCCACGGGGCTGGTCACTGAAGCTTTCTTT,CASSSTGLVTEAFF
TRBV7-2,.,.,TRBJ2-3,TGTGCCAGCAGCCTAATTCCCCCGAGGTTGGACGGCGGCTCAAAGTATTTT,CASSLIPPRLDGGSKYF
TRBV13,.,.,TRBJ2-1,TGTGCCAGCAGCTTAGCTCTCGGGAGCTCCTACAATGAGCAGTTCTTC,CASSLALGSSYNEQFF
TRBV25-1,TRBD2,.,TRBJ2-2,TGTGCCAGCAGTGACTATAGCGGGAGGCCAGGGACCGGGGAGCTGTTTTTT,CASSDYSGRPGTGELFF
TRBV29-1,TRBD2,.,TRBJ2-7,TGCAGCGTCTCCCCGGGACTAGCAAGCTCCTACGAGCAGTACTTC,CSVSPGLASSYEQYF
TRBV9,TRBD2,.,TRBJ2-3,TGTGCCAGCAGCCCGGGCGGGCCTAGCGGGAGTTTAGATACGCAGTATTTT,CASSPGGPSGSLDTQYF
TRBV20-1,.,.,TRBJ2-7,TGCAGTGCTAGCGTAGAGCAGTACTTC,CSASVEQYF
TRBV18,.,.,TRBJ1-5,TGTGCCAGCTCAAGGGTAGAAAACAATCAGCCCCAGCATTTT,CASSRVENNQPQHF
TRBV19,TRBD1,.,TRBJ2-7,TGTGCCAGTAGTCCGACAGGGCCTACCTACGAGCAGTACTTC,CASSPTGPTYEQYF
TRBV7-8,.,.,TRBJ2-5,TGTGCCAGCAGCTTGGTGAGAGAGACCCAGTACTTC,CASSLVRETQYF
TRBV29-1,.,.,TRBJ1-2,TGCAGCGTGTTAGGGGGGGATAACTATGGCTACACCTTC,CSVLGGDNYGYTF
TRBV9,.,once,TRBJ2-4,TGTGCCAGCAGCGTAGCTCCCCCAGGGGACATTCAGTACTTC,CASSVAPPGDIQYF
TRBV5-1,.,.,TRBJ1-2,TGCGCCAGCAGCTTGGAAAGGGTAGGCGGCTACACCTTC,CASSLERVGGYTF
TRBV7-2,TRBD2,.,TRBJ2-5,TGTGCCAGCAGCTTAGCGGAGTTGACTAGCGGTAGAGGGGAGACCCAGTACTTC,CASSLAELTSGRGETQYF
TRBV6-6,.,.,TRBJ2-5,TGTGCCAGCAGGCATAGGGAGACCCAGTACTTC,CASRHRETQYF
TRBV5-4,TRBD2,.,TRBJ2-5,TGTGCCAGCAGCTCTCCAGCTCTAGCGGGAGGGGAGACCCAGTACTTC,CASSSPALAGGETQYF
TRBV5-1,.,.,TRBJ2-3,TGCGCCAGCAGCCTGCCCGGCGGAACTAGCACAGATACGCAGTATTTT,CASSLPGGTSTDTQYF
TRBV28,.,.,TRBJ1-4,TGTGCCAGCAGTTTGGCTCGAGAGACCCCTCTGTTTTTT,CASSLARETPLFF
TRBV5-4,TRBD1,.,TRBJ2-1,TGTGCCAGCAGTTCCGGGACAGGGACCTACAATGAGCAGTTCTTC,CASSSGTGTYNEQFF
TRBV7-2,.,.,TRBJ2-1,TGTGCCAGCAGCTTGGCTCGGAATGAGCAGTTCTTC,CASSLARNEQFF
TRBV30,.,.,TRBJ2-6,TGTGCCTGGAGTGTACAGGGCGGGGCCAACGTCCTGACTTTC,CAWSVQGGANVLTF
TRBV6-4,TRBD2,.,TRBJ2-1,TGTGCCAGCAGTGCTCGGGAGGGCCCCTACAATGAGCAGTTCTTC,CASSAREGPYNEQFF
TRBV19,.,.,TRBJ2-7,TGTGCCAGTTTGGGCGGGGCATCCTACGAGCAGTACTTC,CASLGGASYEQYF
TRBV19,.,.,TRBJ1-5,TGTGCCAGTTCGGTCCGACGGGAAAAGTATAGCAATCAGCCCCAGCATTTT,CASSVRREKYSNQPQHF
TRBV5-1,TRBD2,.,TRBJ2-1,TGCGCCAGCAGCGGCGGGACTAGCGGGTACAATGAGCAGTTCTTC,CASSGGTSGYNEQFF
TRBV11-1,.,.,TRBJ1-4,TGTGCCAGCAGCTCCTTCCGAGGGGGTGATGAAAAACTGTTTTTT,CASSSFRGGDEKLFF
TRBV6-5,.,.,TRBJ2-7,TGTGCCAGCAGTTGGAGCGACGGGCTCGAGCAGTACTTC,CASSWSDGLEQYF
TRBV2,.,.,TRBJ1-4,TGTGCCAGCAGTCGAGAGCGGGGAACAGGGGAAAAACTGTTTTTT,CASSRERGTGEKLFF
TRBV29-1,TRBD1,.,TRBJ2-6,TGCAGCGTTGACATGAGGGGGCGCACCTCTGGGGCCAACGTCCTGACTTTC,CSVDMRGRTSGANVLTF
TRBV5-1,TRBD1,.,TRBJ2-3,TGCGCCAGCAGCTCAGAGGGACAGGGAGGTACGCAGTATTTT,CASSSEGQGGTQYF
TRBV9,TRBD2,.,TRBJ2-1,TGTGCCAGCAGCCCTCAGCGGGAGGGCCTAAATGAGCAGTTCTTC,CASSPQREGLNEQFF
TRBV28,TRBD1,.,TRBJ1-4,TGTGCCAGCAGTAGAGACAGGGAACTGTTTTTT,CASSRDRELFF
TRBV7-9,TRBD2,.,TRBJ2-1,TGTGCCAGCAGCGCCGGGACTAGCGGGAGCGGTGATGAGCAGTTCTTC,CASSAGTSGSGDEQFF
TRBV29-1,.,.,TRBJ2-1,TGCAGCGCCCGACTAGACCCCGGAGAGCAGTTCTTC,CSARLDPGEQFF
TRBV2,.,.,TRBJ2-7,TGTGCCAGCAGTGTGGCAGGGACGAATTACGAGCAGTACTTC,CASSVAGTNYEQYF
TRBV27,TRBD2,once,TRBJ2-3,TGTGCCAGCAGTGGGAGACTAGCTCCAGAGACAGATACGCAGTATTTT,CASSGRLAPETDTQYF
TRBV7-3,TRBD2,.,TRBJ2-1,TGTGCCAGCGGACTAGCGGGATCGGGTGAGCAGTTCTTC,CASGLAGSGEQFF
TRBV28,TRBD1,.,TRBJ1-5,TGTGCCAGCAGACAGGGGAAGAATCAGCCCCAGCATTTT,CASRQGKNQPQHF
TRBV9,TRBD1,.,TRBJ1-5,TGTGCCAGCAGCGTAGCTCGCATTAAAAATGACAGGGCAGACTATAGCAATCAGCCCCAGCATTTT,CASSVARIKNDRADYSNQPQHF
TRBV7-2,.,.,TRBJ2-5,TGTGCCAGCAGCTTAGCTGTATCCCAAGAGACCCAGTACTTC,CASSLAVSQETQYF
TRBV27,.,once,TRBJ1-4,TGTGCCAGCAGGTCAGGGGCTAGATATGAAAAACTGTTTTTT,CASRSGARYEKLFF
TRBV16,TRBD1,.,TRBJ2-3,TGTGCCAGCAGCCGACGACAGGGAATATCCACAGATACGCAGTATTTT,CASSRRQGISTDTQYF
TRBV15,TRBD1,.,TRBJ2-5,TGTGCCACCAGCAGCGGACAGGGAGTATTAGAGACCCAGTACTTC,CATSSGQGVLETQYF
TRBV4-3,.,.,TRBJ1-2,TGCGCCAGCAGCCAAGATACGGGGTATGGCTACACCTTC,CASSQDTGYGYTF
TRBV6-6,TRBD2,.,TRBJ2-1,TGTGCCAGCAACCGACTAGCGGGAGTTGGAGATGAGCAGTTCTTC,CASNRLAGVGDEQFF
TRBV11-2,.,.,TRBJ2-7,TGTGCCAGCAGCACTCGACGGTCCTACGAGCAGTACTTC,CASSTRRSYEQYF
TRBV6-6,.,.,TRBJ1-1,TGTGCCAGCAGTTACTCCACGAACACTGAAGCTTTCTTT,CASSYSTNTEAFF